The next 27 T cell receptor beta chains were all read from a single sample in a study of T cell responses to AZD1222 COVID-19 vaccine. TCRdb keeps only in-frame clones here, not all; method: immunoSEQ multiplex PCR. Of some 120,000 clones in the sample, approximately 86% were seen once. Sequenced material: peripheral blood, taken on day 0 of AZD1222 vaccination. These receptors all come from an adult in good health.

The genes are TRBV29-1 and TRBJ1-2, with 10 bases that match TRBD1. The CDR3 runs 18 residues. V trimming: 3 bases; J trimming: 4 bases; junction bases outside the gene matches: 17. CDR1 SQVTM and CDR2 ANQGSEA come from the germline V gene. The CDR3 loop reads CSVDRPEGQGVSSYGYTF. CDR3 sequence (DNA): TGCAGCGTTGATCGTCCTGAAGGACAGGGGGTGTCTAGCTATGGCTACACCTTC.

The V gene is TRBV18, the J gene TRBJ2-2; D not certain. Per germline, CDR1 KGHSH and CDR2 LQKENI. The CDR3 sequence is 12 residues long. V lost 6 bases and J 2 bases, leaving 4 bases between the germline ends. CDR3 sequence (DNA): TGTGCCAGCTCCCCCAACACCGGGGAGCTGTTTTTT. It codes for CASSPNTGELFF.

The chain couples TRBV2 to TRBJ2-7; D might be TRBD2 (7 bases). The V end lost 6 bases, the J end lost 3 bases, and 12 bases lay between the germline ends. The germline V gene has CDR1 SNHLY and CDR2 FYNNEI. The CDR3 has 13 amino acids. In nucleotides, the CDR3 is TGTGCCAGCAGGCGGGGGCTGGTCTACGAGCAGTACTTC. Protein product: CASRRGLVYEQYF.

This clone was seen only once. The rearrangement joins TRBV9 to TRBJ2-5, with 9 bases matching TRBD1. The V gene end was trimmed by 2 bases and the J gene end by 5 bases; junction bases not matched to a gene: 10. From germline, CDR1 is SGDLS and CDR2 YYNGEE. This CDR3 comprises 16 residues. The CDR3 bases are TGTGCCAGCAGCGTGGGGGGACAGGGTTATGTGGAGACCCAGTACTTC. The encoded protein is CASSVGGQGYVETQYF.

The rearrangement uses TRBV5-1 and TRBJ2-7; the D gene is possibly TRBD1 (6 bases). Germline V CDR1 and CDR2: SGHRS, YFSETQ. Trimming removed 2 bases at V and 2 bases at J, with 14 bases between. The CDR3 runs 15 residues. The CDR3: CASSFRTDHPYEQYF. CDR3 DNA: TGCGCCAGCAGCTTCAGGACAGACCACCCCTACGAGCAGTACTTC.

The V call is TRBV7-9, the J call TRBJ2-1; 13 bases agree with TRBD2. Germline-derived CDR1 and CDR2 are SEHNR and FQNEAQ (reference sequence). The J segment lost 9 bases and the V segment lost 6 bases, leaving 8 bases of the junction unmatched. The CDR3 totals 15 residues. CDR3 nucleotides: TGTGCCAGCAGTTTACTAGCGGGGGGGCCCGGTGAGCAGTTCTTC. Translated, it gives CASSLLAGGPGEQFF.

The chain has TRBV4-1 and TRBJ2-2, with D possibly being TRBD1 or TRBD2 (6 bases each). Trimming stripped 0 bases from V and 5 bases from J, with 19 bases between. Looked up from germline, CDR1 is MGHRA and CDR2 is YSYEKL. The CDR3 totals 18 residues. CDR3 loop: CASSQEGAGGKGTGELFF. The CDR3 DNA follows: TGCGCCAGCAGCCAAGAGGGGGCTGGGGGGAAAGGAACCGGGGAGCTGTTTTTT.

This clone occurred a few times. The chain combines TRBV5-1 with TRBJ2-5; TRBD2 aligns across 7 bases. Germline loops: CDR1 SGHRS, CDR2 YFSETQ. Trimming took 0 bases from V and 5 from J; bases not matched to a gene: 13. The CDR3 is 17 residues long. The CDR3 nucleotides read TGCGCCAGCAGCTTGGCGGGCGGGGGAGGTGGCCAGGAGACCCAGTACTTC. Translated: CASSLAGGGGGQETQYF.

Only a few counts were recorded for this clone. The genes are TRBV4-1 and TRBJ1-2; 9 nucleotides align to TRBD1. The CDR3 sequence is 15 residues long. Germline CDR1 is MGHRA and CDR2 is YSYEKL. Trimming took 3 bases from V and 9 from J; bases not matched to a gene: 11. For the CDR3, the DNA is TGCGCCAGCAGCCAGGGTCCGGGACAGGGTGTGAGCTACACCTTC. It yields the protein CASSQGPGQGVSYTF.

CDR3 DNA sequence: TGTGCCAGCAGCCCCCGGACAGGGTTTCATGGGGGCAATCAGCCCCAGCATTTT. Its protein product is CASSPRTGFHGGNQPQHF. This rearrangement joins TRBV27 to TRBJ1-5, with 8 bases that match TRBD1. The CDR3 runs 18 residues. With V trimmed by 6 bases and J by 2 bases, 15 bases remained unmatched. Germline CDR1 and CDR2: MNHEY and SMNVEV (reference sequence).

V and J are TRBV24-1 and TRBJ2-1, with a possible D match to TRBD1 (5 bases). Trimming cost V 4 bases and J 8 bases, with 17 bases left between them. The CDR3 has 15 residues. Germline CDR1 reads KGHDR; CDR2 reads SFDVKD. Written as DNA, the CDR3 is TGTGCCACCAGTGACCTACAGGTTACGAGAGATGAGCAGTTCTTC. Residues: CATSDLQVTRDEQFF.

The chain joins TRBV28 to TRBJ1-4, with D possibly being TRBD1 (6 bases). The germline V gene encodes CDR1 MDHEN and CDR2 SYDVKM. V shed 5 bases and J shed 8 bases, with 18 bases lying between them. CDR3 size: 15 residues. The CDR3 DNA sequence: TGTGCCAGCAGTACCCCGGGGGGCGCGGGGGAAAAACTGTTTTTT. Its translation: CASSTPGGAGEKLFF.

The genes are TRBV18 and TRBJ1-3; D unclear. Trimming cost V 3 bases and J 0 bases, with 12 bases left between them. This CDR3 has 16 amino acids. The germline V gene has CDR1 KGHSH and CDR2 LQKENI. The CDR3 DNA follows: TGTGCCAGCTCACCCGGCTTCGGAAGCTCTGGAAACACCATATATTTT. Protein: CASSPGFGSSGNTIYF.

On this clone: At one of its ends the junction is not consistent with the germline gene, which may arise from a read error. The CDR3: CASSWVVQGHF. The CDR3 coding sequence is TGTGCCAGCAGCTGGGTGGTACAGGGTCACTTC. The genes are TRBV5-6 and TRBJ2-7, with a weak D call TRBD1 (6 bases). Germline CDR1 and CDR2: SGHDT and YYEEEE. This CDR3 has 11 amino acids.

The J gene is TRBJ1-2, the V gene TRBV28; 10 bases agree with TRBD1. This CDR3 is built from 19 residues. V trimming: 4 bases; J trimming: 1 base; junction bases outside the gene matches: 15. CDR1 is MDHEN, CDR2 SYDVKM, per germline. DNA of the CDR3: TGTGCCAGCAGTTCCCGCCCCGGGACAGGGGCCGCCTTTAACTATGGCTACACCTTC. Translated: CASSSRPGTGAAFNYGYTF.

The chain combines TRBV28 with TRBJ2-1, with D possibly called TRBD1 or TRBD2 (5 bases each). With 6 bases removed from V and 5 bases from J, the gap between germline ends came to 11 bases. Germline V CDR1 and CDR2: MDHEN, SYDVKM. The CDR3 extends over 13 amino acids. DNA for the CDR3: TGTGCCAGCAGACCTGGGGGACACAATGAGCAGTTCTTC. Translated, it gives CASRPGGHNEQFF.

The V gene is TRBV21-1, the J gene TRBJ2-7; the table's D call, TRBD1, has no DNA check behind it. TRBV21-1 is a pseudogene segment. The length of the CDR3 is 18 residues. The DNA of the CDR3 is TGTGCCAGCAGCAAAGCTATCCAGGTGGGTCGGAACTTCCACGAGCAGTACTTC. The encoded protein is CASSKAIQVGRNFHEQYF.

This clone appeared once. This chain connects TRBV10-3 to TRBJ1-2; 9 positions agree with TRBD1. The trim removed 2 bases at V and 7 bases at J, leaving 5 bases unmatched. The CDR3 extends over 14 amino acids. Looked up from germline, CDR1 is ENHRY and CDR2 is SYGVKD. The chain's CDR3 is CAISERDRAGGYTF. CDR3 in DNA: TGTGCCATCAGTGAGCGGGACAGGGCTGGTGGCTACACCTTC.

V usage is TRBV5-6 and J usage is TRBJ2-7; 9 bases are a match to TRBD1. CDR3 length: 16 amino acids. The J segment lost 2 bases and the V segment lost 0 bases, leaving 6 bases of the junction unmatched. In germline, CDR1 is SGHDT, CDR2 YYEEEE. In DNA form, the CDR3 reads TGTGCCAGCAGCTTGGGAGGGACAGGGCCCGCCTACGAGCAGTACTTC. Encoded protein: CASSLGGTGPAYEQYF. Full variable domain (outside the CDR3, taken from reference TRBV5-6 and TRBJ2-7): DAGVTQSPTHLIKTRGQQVTLRCSPKSGHDTVSWYQQALGQGPQFIFQYYEEEERQRGNFPDRFSGHQFPNYSSELNVNALLLGDSALYLCASSLGGTGPAYEQYFGPGTRLTVT.

This chain joins TRBV29-1 and TRBJ1-5, with D possibly matching TRBD1 (5 bases). Germline V gene sequence: CDR1 SQVTM, CDR2 ANQGSEA. Trimming removed 4 bases from V and 4 bases from J, with 8 bases in between. The CDR3 runs 12 residues. CDR3 in amino acids: CSVGQLNQPQHF. The CDR3 DNA reads as TGCAGCGTTGGACAGCTAAATCAGCCCCAGCATTTT.

This clone was observed once. The chain uses TRBV5-6 and TRBJ2-7, with D uncertain. Looked up from germline, CDR1 is SGHDT and CDR2 is YYEEEE. This CDR3 has 12 amino acids. Trimming took off 2 bases at V and 2 bases at J, with 5 bases between the two ends. The CDR3 region is CASSFLTYEQYF. Here the CDR3 DNA reads TGTGCCAGCAGCTTCCTCACCTACGAGCAGTACTTC.

This chain uses TRBV2 with TRBJ2-5; 9 nucleotides match TRBD1. CDR3 size: 14 residues. V lost 6 bases, J lost 5 bases, and 7 bases stayed unmatched. Germline V lookup: CDR1 SNHLY, CDR2 FYNNEI. CDR3 region: CASRWTGATETQYF. In DNA, the CDR3 is TGTGCCAGCAGGTGGACAGGGGCAACGGAGACCCAGTACTTC. Looking up the rest from reference TRBV2 and TRBJ2-5 gives the full variable domain: EPEVTQTPSHQVTQMGQEVILRCVPISNHLYFYWYRQILGQKVEFLVSFYNNEISEKSEIFDDQFSVERPDGSNFTLKIRSTKLEDSAMYFCASRWTGATETQYFGPGTRLLVL.

The rearrangement uses TRBV7-8 and TRBJ2-1; TRBD2 agrees at 8 bases. Germline V CDR1 and CDR2: SGHVS, FQNEAQ. This CDR3 comprises 15 residues. V dropped 5 bases and J dropped 8; count of bases not matched to a gene: 11. The CDR3 reads CASSGSGGARDEQFF. The CDR3 nucleotides are TGTGCCAGCAGCGGGTCCGGGGGGGCCAGGGATGAGCAGTTCTTC.

The V gene is TRBV4-1, the J gene TRBJ1-2; 7 bases are shared with TRBD1. Losses at the gene ends were 0 bases for V and 11 bases for J; bases not matched to a gene: 12. The CDR3 consists of 15 residues. The germline V gene has CDR1 MGHRA and CDR2 YSYEKL. As DNA, the CDR3 is TGCGCCAGCAGCCAAGAAGCCCCTTCGGGACAGCCTTACACCTTC. This gives the protein CASSQEAPSGQPYTF.

This clone was detected many times. The V and J genes are TRBV6-1 and TRBJ2-7; 8 bases are shared with TRBD1. The CDR3 spans 15 residues. Germline assignment: CDR1 MNHNS and CDR2 SASEGT. The V and J ends lost 2 bases and 1 base, in that order; junction bases with no gene match: 4. CDR3 residues: CASSEWTGSSYEQYF. As DNA, the CDR3 is TGTGCCAGCAGTGAATGGACAGGGTCGTCCTACGAGCAGTACTTC.

The CDR3 nucleotides read TGCGCCAGCAGTCTTGAGGGTAGCACAGATACGCAGTATTTT. Protein sequence: CASSLEGSTDTQYF. V usage is TRBV4-1 and J usage is TRBJ2-3; perhaps TRBD2 as D (5 bases). This CDR3 contains 14 residues. Trimming stripped 6 bases from V and 0 bases from J, with 10 bases between. The germline gives CDR1 MGHRA, CDR2 YSYEKL.

The chain employs TRBV5-4 and TRBJ1-6; D is ambiguous. V was trimmed by 3 bases and J by 0 bases, leaving 10 bases between them. Germline CDR1 and CDR2: SGHNT and YYREEE (reference sequence). CDR3 length: 16 amino acids. CDR3 nucleotides: TGTGCCAGCAGCTCGGGTGGGAGCTCCTATAATTCACCCCTCCACTTT. This sequence encodes CASSSGGSSYNSPLHF.